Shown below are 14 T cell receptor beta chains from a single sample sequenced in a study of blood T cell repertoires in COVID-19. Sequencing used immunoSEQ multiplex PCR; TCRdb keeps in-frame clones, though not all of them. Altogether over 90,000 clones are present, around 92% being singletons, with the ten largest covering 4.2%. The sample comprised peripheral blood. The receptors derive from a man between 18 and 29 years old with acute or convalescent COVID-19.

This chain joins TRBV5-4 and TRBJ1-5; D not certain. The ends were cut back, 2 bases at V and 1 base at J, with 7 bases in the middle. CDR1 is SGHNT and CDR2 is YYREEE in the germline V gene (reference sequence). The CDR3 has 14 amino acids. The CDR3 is CASSFGGSNQPQHF. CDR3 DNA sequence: TGTGCCAGCAGCTTCGGCGGGAGCAATCAGCCCCAGCATTTT.

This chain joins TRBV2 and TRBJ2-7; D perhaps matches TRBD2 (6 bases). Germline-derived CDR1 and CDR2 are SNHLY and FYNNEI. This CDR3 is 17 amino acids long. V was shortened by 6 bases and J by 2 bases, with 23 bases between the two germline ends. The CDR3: CASSLLPGTEGTYEQYF. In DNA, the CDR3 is TGTGCCAGCAGCTTACTACCCGGGACTGAGGGAACCTACGAGCAGTACTTC.

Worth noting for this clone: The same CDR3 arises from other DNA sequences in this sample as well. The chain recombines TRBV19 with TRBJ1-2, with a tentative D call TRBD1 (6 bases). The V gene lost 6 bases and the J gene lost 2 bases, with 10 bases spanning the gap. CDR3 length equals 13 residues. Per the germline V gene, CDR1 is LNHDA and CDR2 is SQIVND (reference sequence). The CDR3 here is CASSPTGNYGYTF. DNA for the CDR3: TGTGCCAGTAGCCCGACAGGAAACTATGGCTACACCTTC.

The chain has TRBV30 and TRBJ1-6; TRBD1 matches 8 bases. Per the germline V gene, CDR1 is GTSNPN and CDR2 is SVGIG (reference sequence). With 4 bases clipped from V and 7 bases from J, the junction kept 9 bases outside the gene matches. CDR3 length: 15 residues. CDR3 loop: CAWTTGGYGNSPLHF. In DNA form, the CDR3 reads TGTGCCTGGACTACAGGGGGTTACGGGAATTCACCCCTCCACTTT.

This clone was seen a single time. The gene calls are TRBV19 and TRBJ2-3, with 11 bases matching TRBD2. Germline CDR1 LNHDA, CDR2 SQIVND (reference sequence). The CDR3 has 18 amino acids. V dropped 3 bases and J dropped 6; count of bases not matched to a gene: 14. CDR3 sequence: CASSIGVGQTSGMDTQYF. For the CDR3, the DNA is TGTGCCAGTAGTATTGGTGTAGGCCAGACTAGCGGGATGGATACGCAGTATTTT.

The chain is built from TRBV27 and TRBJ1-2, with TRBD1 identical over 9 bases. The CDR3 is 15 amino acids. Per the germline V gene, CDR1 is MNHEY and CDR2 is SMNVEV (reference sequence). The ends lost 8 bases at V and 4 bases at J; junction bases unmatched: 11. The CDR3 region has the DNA TGTGCCAGCGGCAGACAGGGGGGGAACAGCTATGGCTACACCTTC. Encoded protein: CASGRQGGNSYGYTF.

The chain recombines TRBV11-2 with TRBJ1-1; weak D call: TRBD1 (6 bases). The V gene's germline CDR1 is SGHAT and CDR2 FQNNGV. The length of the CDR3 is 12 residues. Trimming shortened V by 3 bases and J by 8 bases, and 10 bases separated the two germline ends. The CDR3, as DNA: TGTGCCAGCAGCTTCGACAGGCGGGAAGCTTTCTTT. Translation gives CASSFDRREAFF.

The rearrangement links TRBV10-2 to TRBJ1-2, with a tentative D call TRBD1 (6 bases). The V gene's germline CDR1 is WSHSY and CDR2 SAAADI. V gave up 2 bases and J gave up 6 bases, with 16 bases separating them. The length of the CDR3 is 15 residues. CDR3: CASSEAGGYRDGYTF. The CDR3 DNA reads TGCGCCAGCAGTGAGGCGGGGGGCTATCGCGATGGCTACACCTTC.

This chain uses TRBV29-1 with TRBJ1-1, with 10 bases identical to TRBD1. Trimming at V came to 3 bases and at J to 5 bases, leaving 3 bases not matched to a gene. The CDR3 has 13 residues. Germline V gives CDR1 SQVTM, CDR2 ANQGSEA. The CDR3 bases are TGCAGCGTTGAGGGGGACAGGGGAACTGAAGCTTTCTTT. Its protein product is CSVEGDRGTEAFF.

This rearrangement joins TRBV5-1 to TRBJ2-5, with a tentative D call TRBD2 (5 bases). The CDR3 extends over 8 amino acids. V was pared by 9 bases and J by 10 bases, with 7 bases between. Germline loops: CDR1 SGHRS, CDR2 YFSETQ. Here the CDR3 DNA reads TGCGCCACCCGGGACCAGTACTTC. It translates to CATRDQYF.

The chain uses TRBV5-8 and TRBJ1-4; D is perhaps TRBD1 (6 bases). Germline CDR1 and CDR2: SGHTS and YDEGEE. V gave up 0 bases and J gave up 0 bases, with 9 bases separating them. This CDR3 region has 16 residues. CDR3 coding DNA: TGTGCCAGCAGCTTGGGGGACACTGCAACTAATGAAAAACTGTTTTTT. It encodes CASSLGDTATNEKLFF. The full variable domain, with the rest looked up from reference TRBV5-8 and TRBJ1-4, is EAGVTQSPTHLIKTRGQQATLRCSPISGHTSVYWYQQALGLGLQFLLWYDEGEERNRGNFPPRFSGRQFPNYSSELNVNALELEDSALYLCASSLGDTATNEKLFFGSGTQLSVL.

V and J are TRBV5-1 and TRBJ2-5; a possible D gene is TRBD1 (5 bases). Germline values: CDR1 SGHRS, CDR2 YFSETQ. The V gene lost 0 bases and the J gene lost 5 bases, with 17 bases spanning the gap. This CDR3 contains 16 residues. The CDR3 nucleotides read TGCGCCAGCAGCTTGGCCGGTTCAAGGGGCCTGGAGACCCAGTACTTC. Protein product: CASSLAGSRGLETQYF.

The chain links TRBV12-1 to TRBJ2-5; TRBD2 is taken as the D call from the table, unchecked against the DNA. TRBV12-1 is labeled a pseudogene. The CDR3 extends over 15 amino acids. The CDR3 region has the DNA TGTGCCAGCAGGATCTGGGAGGGCCGTGGTGAGACCCAGTACTTC. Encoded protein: CASRIWEGRGETQYF.

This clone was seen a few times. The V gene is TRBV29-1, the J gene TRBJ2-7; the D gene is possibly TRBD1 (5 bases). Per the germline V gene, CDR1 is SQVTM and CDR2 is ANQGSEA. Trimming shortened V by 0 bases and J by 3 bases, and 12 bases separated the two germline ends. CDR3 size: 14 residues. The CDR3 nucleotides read TGCAGCGTTGAAGAAACCCGACAGAGCTACGAGCAGTACTTC. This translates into CSVEETRQSYEQYF.